This is a list of T cell receptor beta chains from one sample in a study of blood T cell repertoires in COVID-19. Generated by immunoSEQ multiplex PCR, the TCRdb table keeps only in-frame clones and is missing some. This sample yields approximately 70,000 clones, of which 90% to 95% are seen a single time; 2% to 3% belongs to the top ten. What was sequenced was peripheral blood. The receptors stem from a man between 45 and 60 years old with COVID-19, enrolled during active disease. Both conserved end residues are part of each CDR3. The D gene is left open where the match is weak. Size values are once, few and many counts, or a class for expanded clones, and some rows have none.

abundance	v_gene	j_gene	d_gene	CDR3nt	CDR3aa
NA	TRBV3-1/TRBV3-2	TRBJ1-3	NA	TGTGCCAGCAGCCAAGAGGCCGGAAACACCATATATTTT	CASSQEAGNTIYF
NA	TRBV6-5	TRBJ1-2	TRBD1	TGTGCCAGCAGTTACGTCGGACAGGGGAGAGGAGGCTACACCTTC	CASSYVGQGRGGYTF
NA	TRBV10-3	TRBJ1-1	NA	TGTGCCATCAGTGAAGGAGGGAACACTGAAGCTTTCTTT	CAISEGGNTEAFF
NA	TRBV3-1/TRBV3-2	TRBJ1-3	TRBD1	TGTGCCAGCAGCATCGACAGGGGCAGCTCTGGAAACACCATATATTTT	CASSIDRGSSGNTIYF
NA	TRBV19	TRBJ2-3	TRBD2	TGTGCCAGTCGACTAGCGGGGTGGAACACAGATACGCAGTATTTT	CASRLAGWNTDTQYF
NA	TRBV30	TRBJ1-2	NA	TGTGCCTGGAGAGCCATGCGGGGTGAGCGCTATGGCTACACCTTC	CAWRAMRGERYGYTF
NA	TRBV20-1	TRBJ2-1	NA	TGCAGTGCCCTCTCCGGGGAGCAGTTCTTC	CSALSGEQFF
NA	TRBV28	TRBJ2-1	NA	TGTGCCAGCAGTTTGATATCTCTCAGAACCAACAATGAGCAGTTCTTC	CASSLISLRTNNEQFF
NA	TRBV30	TRBJ2-5	NA	TGTGCCTGGAGTAGTACAGGCAGGGAGACCCAGTACTTC	CAWSSTGRETQYF
NA	TRBV18	TRBJ1-5	NA	TGTGCCAGCTCCTCGGACGGGAGGAATCAGCCCCAGCATTTT	CASSSDGRNQPQHF
NA	TRBV19	TRBJ2-2	NA	TGTGCCAGTAGGTTACAGGGAATGGGCTTCTCCGGGGAGCTGTTTTTT	CASRLQGMGFSGELFF
NA	TRBV7-2	TRBJ2-2	TRBD2	TGTGCCAGCAGCTTAACGGGAGCGGGAGGCTTTGGGGAGCTGTTTTTT	CASSLTGAGGFGELFF
once	TRBV27	TRBJ1-6	TRBD1	TGTGCCAGCAGGATGGGACAGTTACATAATTCACCCCTCCACTTT	CASRMGQLHNSPLHF
NA	TRBV6-5	TRBJ1-2	TRBD1	TGTGCCAGCAGTTACATCGGGGACAGAAACTATGGCTACACCTTC	CASSYIGDRNYGYTF
once	TRBV3-1/TRBV3-2	TRBJ2-3	NA	TGTGCCAGCAGCCAGGCGGGAAATACGCAGTATTTT	CASSQAGNTQYF
NA	TRBV3-1/TRBV3-2	TRBJ2-1	TRBD2	TGTGCCAGCAGCCAAGATTTGGGACTATACAATGAGCAGTTCTTC	CASSQDLGLYNEQFF
NA	TRBV11-2	TRBJ2-3	NA	TGTGCCAGCAGCTCCACCCAGGGTCGGGTTGATACGCAGTATTTT	CASSSTQGRVDTQYF
NA	TRBV9	TRBJ2-1	NA	TGTGCCAGCAGCTCGGCCGAACAGGTCAACAATGAGCAGTTCTTC	CASSSAEQVNNEQFF
NA	TRBV10-3	TRBJ2-2	NA	TGTGCCATCAGTCCGGTTACCGGGGAGCTGTTTTTT	CAISPVTGELFF
NA	TRBV5-6	TRBJ1-1	TRBD1	TGTGCCAGCAGCAGACAGGGAGGCACTGAAGCTTTCTTT	CASSRQGGTEAFF
NA	TRBV3-1/TRBV3-2	TRBJ2-3	NA	TGTGCCAGCAGCCAAGGTCTAGAAAATACGCAGTATTTT	CASSQGLENTQYF
NA	TRBV30	TRBJ2-3	NA	TGTGCCTGGTCATCAGGGGGTGGAGGGGATACGCAGTATTTT	CAWSSGGGGDTQYF
NA	TRBV7-2	TRBJ2-7	TRBD2	TGTGCCAGCAGCTTTGAGGGACTAGCGGCCCCGGGCGGCTACGAGCAGTACTTC	CASSFEGLAAPGGYEQYF
NA	TRBV3-1/TRBV3-2	TRBJ2-4	NA	TGTGCCAGCAGCCTAGGGACTGTGGTCAAAAACATTCAGTACTTC	CASSLGTVVKNIQYF
NA	TRBV11-1	TRBJ2-3	TRBD1	TGTGCCAGCAGCCCGTGGACAGGGCCAGATACGCAGTATTTT	CASSPWTGPDTQYF
once	TRBV9	TRBJ2-6	NA	TGTGCCAGCAGCCCACTTTTGAGGGTTGGAGGGGCCAACGTCCTGACTTTC	CASSPLLRVGGANVLTF
once	TRBV5-1	TRBJ2-1	NA	TGCGCCAGCAGCCCTAGAGCGGGTTCCTACAATGAGCAGTTCTTC	CASSPRAGSYNEQFF
NA	TRBV11-2	TRBJ1-1	NA	TGTGCCAGCACCCCCCGTCTGAACACTGAAGCTTTCTTT	CASTPRLNTEAFF
NA	TRBV30	TRBJ1-4	NA	TGTGCCTGGAGTTCCCCTCGGACAGCAACTAATGAAAAACTGTTTTTT	CAWSSPRTATNEKLFF
NA	TRBV29-1	TRBJ2-7	TRBD2	TGCAGCGTTCGGACGGGGGGTTCCTACGAGCAGTACTTC	CSVRTGGSYEQYF
NA	TRBV4-2	TRBJ2-1	TRBD2	TGTGCCAGCAGCCTGGGACTAGCGGGATATAATGAGCAGTTCTTC	CASSLGLAGYNEQFF
NA	TRBV10-3	TRBJ2-5	NA	TGTGCCGCCAGGGGGGCACTGCTGGGAAGGGCAGAGACCCAGTACTTC	CAARGALLGRAETQYF
NA	TRBV28	TRBJ1-5	TRBD1	TGTGCCAGCAGTTTCCGGGACAGGGGAAGCAATCAGCCCCAGCATTTT	CASSFRDRGSNQPQHF
few	TRBV7-9	TRBJ1-1	NA	TGTGCCAGCAGCTTGCGGGACTCAGGGAACACTGAAGCTTTCTTT	CASSLRDSGNTEAFF
NA	TRBV27	TRBJ2-1	TRBD2	TGTGCCAGCAGCCGGACTAGCGGGAGGGATAGGGAGCAGTTCTTC	CASSRTSGRDREQFF
NA	TRBV2	TRBJ2-2	NA	TGTGCCAGCAGTGCCCAGGGCACCGGGGAGCTGTTTTTT	CASSAQGTGELFF
NA	TRBV25-1	TRBJ1-2	NA	TGTGCCAGCAGTGGGTTCAGTGACTACACCTTC	CASSGFSDYTF
NA	TRBV2	TRBJ2-1	NA	TGTGCCAGCAGTGCACAGGGCTATGAGCAGTTCTTC	CASSAQGYEQFF
NA	TRBV25-1	TRBJ2-5	NA	TGTGCCAGCAGTGCAGGGACCGGGACACCCGACCAAGAGACCCAGTACTTC	CASSAGTGTPDQETQYF
NA	TRBV27	TRBJ2-7	NA	TGTGCCAGCAGTGCATGGACATCGGGTGACGAGCAGTACTTC	CASSAWTSGDEQYF
NA	TRBV3-1/TRBV3-2	TRBJ1-2	NA	TGTGCCAGCAGCCTACAGAATAACTATGGCTACACCTTC	CASSLQNNYGYTF
NA	TRBV28	TRBJ2-7	NA	TGTGCCAGCAGTCCCCCCGCCTACGAGCAGTACTTC	CASSPPAYEQYF
NA	TRBV28	TRBJ1-5	TRBD1	TGTGCCAGCGCCAAAACCAGGGGGCCGGGGCAGCCCCAGCATTTT	CASAKTRGPGQPQHF
NA	TRBV28	TRBJ1-1	NA	TGTGCCAGCAGCCCAGCGGGGCTTGAAATTGAAGCTTTCTTT	CASSPAGLEIEAFF
NA	TRBV7-3	TRBJ2-1	TRBD2	TGTGCCAGCAGCATTACTAGCGAAAATGAGCAGTTCTTC	CASSITSENEQFF
NA	TRBV14	TRBJ2-1	NA	TGTGCCAGCAGCCAAGGAAGGGACTTCTACAATGAGCAGTTCTTC	CASSQGRDFYNEQFF
NA	TRBV21-1	TRBJ2-3	NA	TGTGCCAGCAGCAAAGCACGGGGAGGCAGAACCACTAGCACAGATACGCAGTATTTT	CASSKARGGRTTSTDTQYF
NA	TRBV9	TRBJ2-1	NA	TGTGCCAGCAGCGCGGACAATGAGCAGTTCTTC	CASSADNEQFF
NA	TRBV7-2	TRBJ2-3	TRBD1	TGTGCCAGCAGCTTGGGCAGGGGGCTAGATACGCAGTATTTT	CASSLGRGLDTQYF
NA	TRBV27	TRBJ2-7	NA	TGTGCCAGCAGTTCAACCGGGACAAAGTACGAGCAGTACTTC	CASSSTGTKYEQYF
NA	TRBV5-1	TRBJ1-4	NA	TGCGCCAGCAGCTTGGGAGACAGCGACGGACTGTTTTTT	CASSLGDSDGLFF
NA	TRBV10-3	TRBJ2-2	NA	TGTGCCACCGCCGGGTTGTCAGGGACGAACACCGGGGAGCTGTTTTTT	CATAGLSGTNTGELFF
few	TRBV4-3	TRBJ2-2	NA	TGCGCCAGCAGCCAAGCCAGGGATGCCGGGGAGCTGTTTTTT	CASSQARDAGELFF
NA	TRBV7-9	TRBJ2-1	NA	TGTGCCAGCAGCTTAGCAGCGGAGACCTACTCCTACAATGAGCAGTTCTTC	CASSLAAETYSYNEQFF